This T cell receptor (beta chain) was recorded in a study of vaccination effects on CD4 cells after COVID-19. On the study more broadly: Participants got two doses of BNT162b2 or mRNA-1273 vaccine.

The protocol was immunoSEQ multiplex PCR, while the TCRdb copy is restricted to in-frame clones and leaves out a portion. Among 70,000 to 95,000 clones listed, roughly 74% were seen once. Under the ViraFEST assay, PBMC were stimulated with viral peptide pools so that antigen-specific CD4+ T cells expanded. Sequencing was performed afterwards. On roughly day 9 of culture, CD4+ T cells were separated out. All vaccine recipients tested negative for nucleocapsid antibodies and had never contracted SARS-CoV-2 infection. Both day 3 and day 7 saw half the medium replaced with IL-2 medium. Study outcomes and limitations: The study dataset contains few convalescent patients and includes no early post-infection timepoints.

This CDR3 region has 15 residues. Germline V gives CDR1 MGHRA, CDR2 YSYEKL. Trimming took off 0 bases at V and 10 bases at J, with 16 bases between the two ends. For this clone: Antigen unknown.

The sequence derives from a human donor who received a COVID-19 vaccine. This chain links TRBV4-1 with TRBJ2-1; D possibly corresponds to TRBD1 (6 bases). Here the sequenced sample was CD4+ T cells from PBMCs cultured with HCoV-229E spike peptides, taken before COVID-19 vaccination. The CDR3 nucleotides are TGCGCCAGCAGCCAAGATCGGGCGAAAACAGGGGAGCAGTTCTTC. Its translation: CASSQDRAKTGEQFF.